Each of the 2 T cell receptor beta chains below was sequenced from the same sample in a study of blood T cells in healthy people across ages. Primers used in a second PCR of roughly 6 to 11 cycles were a sample-barcoded 5' primer and a J-beta primer mix. Each CDR3 protein is one row after TCRdb ran MiXCR on the 5' RACE reads. Here the sample spans 650,000 to 1,000,000 distinct CDR3 sequences, under 40% being singletons. The sequenced sample was blood. The receptor set was obtained from a young man in good health.

This rearrangement joins TRBV20-1 to TRBJ2-2; TRBD2 aligns across 10 bases. The CDR3 loop spans 14 amino acids. The junction had 8 bases not matched to a gene; V was cut back by 6 bases and J by 7 bases. Germline CDR1 and CDR2: DFQATT and SNEGSKA (reference sequence). The CDR3 nucleotides read TGCAGTGCGCCCTCACTAGCGGGGAGCGGGGAGCTGTTTTTT. Its translation is CSAPSLAGSGELFF.

This clonotype was detected only a few times. The V gene is TRBV20-1, the J gene TRBJ1-1; D is perhaps TRBD1 (6 bases). The CDR3 totals 14 residues. Trimming shortened V by 7 bases and J by 5 bases, and 20 bases separated the two germline ends. CDR1 is DFQATT and CDR2 is SNEGSKA in the germline V gene (reference sequence). In nucleotides, the CDR3 is TGCAGTGTAAGGCAGGGGCTGTTTACAACTGAAGCTTTCTTT. Protein product: CSVRQGLFTTEAFF.